Listed below are T cell receptor beta chains from one sample, sequenced in a study of blood T cell repertoires in COVID-19. Using immunoSEQ multiplex PCR, the repertoire was profiled, and TCRdb retains in-frame clones only, with some absent. The profile shows 180,000 or so clones, approximately 80% of them singletons. The sequenced sample was peripheral blood. These receptors came from a woman aged 40-49 years with COVID-19, enrolled during active disease. Both conserved end residues are part of each CDR3. The D gene is left open where the match is weak. Size is omitted from some rows. Given values are once, few, many or a class for expanded clones.

J,length,V,size,D,CDR3,DNA
TRBJ1-1,14,TRBV10-3,once,NA,CAISADAVGAEAFF,TGTGCCATCAGTGCCGACGCCGTGGGAGCTGAAGCTTTCTTT
TRBJ1-4,19,TRBV4-1,many,TRBD1,CASSRVQAGTGIRGEKLFF,TGCGCCAGCAGCCGAGTCCAAGCCGGGACAGGCATACGAGGTGAAAAACTGTTTTTT
TRBJ2-6,23,TRBV27,NA,TRBD2,CASSFSHFIPGGLQGSGANVLTF,TGTGCCAGCAGTTTCAGCCATTTTATTCCGGGAGGCCTTCAGGGCTCTGGGGCCAACGTCCTGACTTTC
TRBJ2-2,13,TRBV6-5,NA,NA,CASRQGWGGELFF,TGTGCCAGCAGACAGGGTTGGGGTGGGGAGCTGTTTTTT
TRBJ2-7,14,TRBV5-1,once,NA,CASSVGSRGDEQYF,TGCGCCAGCAGCGTTGGGTCCCGAGGAGACGAGCAGTACTTC
TRBJ1-1,16,TRBV5-1,NA,TRBD1,CASRLRDREQNTEAFF,TGCGCCAGCCGGCTCCGGGACAGGGAGCAGAACACTGAAGCTTTCTTT
TRBJ1-3,15,TRBV9,NA,NA,CASSREPFSGNTIYF,TGTGCCAGCAGCCGGGAACCCTTCTCTGGAAACACCATATATTTT
TRBJ1-2,13,TRBV2,many,TRBD1,CASSYRQGDGYTF,TGTGCCAGCAGTTACCGACAGGGGGACGGCTACACCTTC
TRBJ1-2,14,TRBV19,NA,TRBD1,CASRGTGGIYGYTF,TGTGCCAGTAGGGGGACAGGGGGCATCTATGGCTACACCTTC
TRBJ1-1,12,TRBV29-1,NA,NA,CSGKQMNTEAFF,TGCAGCGGGAAACAGATGAACACTGAAGCTTTCTTT
TRBJ1-2,16,TRBV6-5,NA,NA,CASSYSGGGRHYGYTF,TGTGCCAGCAGTTACTCCGGGGGGGGACGGCACTATGGCTACACCTTC
TRBJ2-1,14,TRBV7-2,NA,TRBD1,CASSSWTGGDEQFF,TGTGCCAGCAGCTCGTGGACAGGGGGCGATGAGCAGTTCTTC
TRBJ2-1,15,TRBV9,NA,NA,CASSAEQGTYNEQFF,TGTGCCAGCAGCGCCGAACAGGGTACTTACAATGAGCAGTTCTTC
TRBJ2-3,14,TRBV24-1,NA,TRBD1,CAVAGTGATDTQYF,TGTGCCGTCGCCGGGACAGGGGCCACAGATACGCAGTATTTT
TRBJ2-5,14,TRBV7-9,NA,TRBD1,CASSSGQPLETQYF,TGTGCCAGCAGCTCGGGACAGCCCCTCGAGACCCAGTACTTC
TRBJ2-1,14,TRBV19,NA,TRBD1,CASSTWDRDNEQFF,TGTGCCAGTAGTACTTGGGACAGGGACAATGAGCAGTTCTTC
TRBJ2-1,14,TRBV6-5,NA,TRBD2,CASRTSGDYNEQFF,TGTGCCAGCAGAACTAGCGGGGACTACAATGAGCAGTTCTTC
TRBJ2-3,16,TRBV11-3,NA,TRBD2,CASSLGEGQASDTQYF,TGTGCCAGCAGCTTAGGGGAGGGGCAGGCATCAGATACGCAGTATTTT
TRBJ1-2,13,TRBV2,NA,NA,CARNTGLGYGYTF,TGTGCCAGGAACACGGGACTGGGGTATGGCTACACCTTC
TRBJ2-7,13,TRBV27,NA,TRBD2,CASSSMTGTKYYF,TGTGCCAGCAGTTCTATGACCGGGACTAAGTACTACTTC
TRBJ1-1,15,TRBV19,NA,TRBD1,CASSPRTGGLGEAFF,TGTGCCAGTAGTCCTCGGACAGGGGGCCTTGGTGAAGCTTTCTTT
TRBJ2-5,12,TRBV5-6,NA,NA,CASSLNRRTQYF,TGTGCCAGCAGCTTGAATCGGAGGACCCAGTACTTC
TRBJ1-1,13,TRBV6-4,NA,NA,CASRDTRGTEAFF,TGTGCCAGCAGGGACACCCGAGGCACTGAAGCTTTCTTT